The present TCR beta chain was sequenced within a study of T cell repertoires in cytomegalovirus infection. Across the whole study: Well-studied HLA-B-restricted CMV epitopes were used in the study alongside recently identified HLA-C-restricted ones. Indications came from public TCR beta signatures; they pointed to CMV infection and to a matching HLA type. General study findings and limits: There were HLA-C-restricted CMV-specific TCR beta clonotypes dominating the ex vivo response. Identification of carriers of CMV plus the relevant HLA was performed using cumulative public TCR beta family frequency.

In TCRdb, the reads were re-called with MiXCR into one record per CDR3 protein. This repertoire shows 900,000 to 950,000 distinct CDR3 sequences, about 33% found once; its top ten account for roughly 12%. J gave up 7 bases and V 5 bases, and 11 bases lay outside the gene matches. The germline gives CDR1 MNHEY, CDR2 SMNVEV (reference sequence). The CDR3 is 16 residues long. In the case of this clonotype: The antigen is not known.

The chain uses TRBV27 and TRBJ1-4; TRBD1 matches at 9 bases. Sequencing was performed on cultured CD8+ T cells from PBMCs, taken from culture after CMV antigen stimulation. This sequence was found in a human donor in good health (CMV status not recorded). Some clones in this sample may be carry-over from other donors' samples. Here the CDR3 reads CASSDPGQGGGEKLFF. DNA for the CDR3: TGTGCCAGCAGTGATCCGGGACAGGGAGGGGGTGAAAAACTGTTTTTT.